This TCR beta chain was retrieved from a study of T cell responses to AZD1222 COVID-19 vaccine. The study's findings and limits: Repertoire collection took place solely once the T cell response had peaked.

CDR1 is SGHRS and CDR2 is YFSETQ in the germline V gene. V was trimmed by 7 bases and J by 6 bases, leaving 14 bases between them. CDR3 size: 13 residues. Turning to this clone: Its cognate antigen is unknown.

The protocol was immunoSEQ multiplex PCR, while the TCRdb copy is restricted to in-frame clones and leaves out a portion. The sample includes 170,000 or so clones, over 80% of them seen just once. The chain uses TRBV5-1 and TRBJ2-1; no clear D. The specimen was peripheral blood, collected 28 days after the second dose of the MenACWY control vaccine. This clonotype was sampled from an adult who received the MenACWY meningococcal vaccine as a control. The CDR3 loop is CASGPDRRNEQFF. The CDR3 DNA reads as TGCGCCAGCGGGCCGGACCGTCGCAATGAGCAGTTCTTC.